Listed here are 21 T cell receptor beta chains from one sample, sequenced in a study of blood T cell repertoires in COVID-19. Using immunoSEQ multiplex PCR, the repertoire was profiled, and TCRdb retains in-frame clones only, with some absent. The profile shows 65,000 to 95,000 clones, over 70% of them singletons. The specimen sequenced was peripheral blood. The receptors come from a woman aged 35 to 49 with active or convalescent COVID-19.

The chain is built from TRBV6-5 and TRBJ2-2, with D unresolved. Deletions cut 3 bases from V and 6 bases from J, with 11 bases between. The CDR3 has 14 amino acids. CDR1 MNHEY and CDR2 SVGAGI come from the germline V gene. Here the CDR3 reads CASSYESLAGELFF. In DNA, the CDR3 is TGTGCCAGCAGTTATGAAAGCCTGGCCGGGGAGCTGTTTTTT.

This chain uses TRBV11-2 with TRBJ1-6, with 7 bases aligning to TRBD1. The CDR3 totals 15 residues. Germline values: CDR1 SGHAT, CDR2 FQNNGV. Trimming at V came to 6 bases and at J to 5 bases, leaving 7 bases not matched to a gene. CDR3 DNA sequence: TGTGCCAGCAGACTGTACAGGGGCGATAATTCACCCCTCCACTTT. It translates to CASRLYRGDNSPLHF. Combining the CDR3 with reference TRBV11-2 and TRBJ1-6 gives the whole variable domain EAGVAQSPRYKIIEKRQSVAFWCNPISGHATLYWYQQILGQGPKLLIQFQNNGVVDDSQLPKDRFSAERLKGVDSTLKIQPAKLEDSAVYLCASRLYRGDNSPLHFGNGTRLTVT.

The chain uses TRBV5-1 and TRBJ2-3; D may be TRBD1 (5 bases). This CDR3 comprises 14 residues. V was shortened by 2 bases and J by 5 bases, with 12 bases between the two germline ends. From germline, CDR1 is SGHRS and CDR2 YFSETQ. The CDR3 loop is CASSFPPQEDTQYF. DNA of the CDR3: TGCGCCAGCAGCTTCCCCCCACAGGAAGATACGCAGTATTTT.

This sequence joins TRBV5-8 and TRBJ1-6; D not certain. V gave up 1 base and J gave up 1 base, with 9 bases separating them. There are 16 residues in the CDR3. The germline V gene encodes CDR1 SGHTS and CDR2 YDEGEE. CDR3 sequence (DNA): TGTGCCAGCAGCTTGTCAGCGGGGTCCTATAATTCACCCCTCCACTTT. As protein: CASSLSAGSYNSPLHF.

The chain is built from TRBV10-2 and TRBJ2-7; 9 positions match TRBD1. This CDR3 is built from 13 residues. Germline V gives CDR1 WSHSY, CDR2 SAAADI. The ends lost 8 bases at V and 3 bases at J; junction bases unmatched: 5. The CDR3 spells CASQPGQGYEQYF. In DNA form, the CDR3 reads TGCGCCAGCCAACCGGGACAGGGCTACGAGCAGTACTTC.

This sequence joins TRBV20-1 and TRBJ2-7; possible D gene TRBD1, 6 bases. Germline V gene lookup returns CDR1 DFQATT and CDR2 SNEGSKA (reference sequence). V lost 3 bases and J lost 4, with 10 bases in between. The CDR3 is 12 amino acids. The CDR3 DNA reads as TGCAGTGCTAGTGTCCAGGGGTACGAGCAGTACTTC. Translated: CSASVQGYEQYF.

The chain links TRBV19 to TRBJ2-1; TRBD2 agrees at 7 bases. The CDR3 loop spans 15 amino acids. Germline CDR1 and CDR2: LNHDA and SQIVND (reference sequence). The V gene end was trimmed by 7 bases and the J gene end by 10 bases; junction bases not matched to a gene: 16. The CDR3: CASTGTTLWGGEQFF. CDR3 nucleotide sequence: TGTGCCAGTACCGGGACCACACTGTGGGGGGGGGAGCAGTTCTTC.

The chain links TRBV19 to TRBJ1-2, with 7 bases fitting TRBD1. Germline V gene data show CDR1 as LNHDA and CDR2 as SQIVND (reference sequence). Trimming cost V 6 bases and J 3 bases; bases outside gene matches: 4. CDR3 length: 13 residues. CDR3: CASRPQGDYGYTF. DNA of the CDR3: TGTGCCAGTAGGCCGCAGGGGGACTATGGCTACACCTTC.

The chain combines TRBV2 with TRBJ2-3, with a weak D call TRBD1 (7 bases). CDR1 SNHLY and CDR2 FYNNEI come from the germline V gene. The CDR3 covers 14 residues. Trimming took 6 bases from V and 5 from J, leaving 15 bases between them. The CDR3 sequence: CASRKGQGGDTQYF. The DNA of the CDR3 is TGTGCCAGCAGGAAGGGGCAGGGGGGAGATACGCAGTATTTT.

This clone came up once. The chain has TRBV7-8 and TRBJ2-5; TRBD1 might be the D (6 bases). Germline V CDR1 and CDR2: SGHVS, FQNEAQ. There are 14 residues in the CDR3. The V and J ends lost 5 bases and 3 bases respectively, with 13 bases between them. The chain's CDR3 is CASSTRTVEETQYF. CDR3 coding DNA: TGTGCCAGCAGCACCAGGACAGTCGAAGAGACCCAGTACTTC.

J is TRBJ2-5 and V is TRBV6-6, with 8 bases fitting TRBD1. V lost 7 bases and J lost 5; bases outside the gene matches: 9. There are 14 residues in the CDR3. The germline V gene has CDR1 MNHNY and CDR2 SVGAGI (reference sequence). The CDR3 DNA follows: TGTGCCAGCAATGACAGGGGTCCGGAGGAGACCCAGTACTTC. Protein: CASNDRGPEETQYF.

V and J are TRBV18 and TRBJ1-1; D call uncertain. CDR3 length equals 12 residues. The V and J ends lost 8 bases and 2 bases respectively, with 9 bases between them. Germline V gives CDR1 KGHSH, CDR2 LQKENI. CDR3 DNA: TGTGCCAGCCGTAGTAGAAACACTGAAGCTTTCTTT. Protein product: CASRSRNTEAFF.

This clone was counted only a few times. Written as DNA, the CDR3 is TGTGCCAGCAGCTTAGCCGGAGGTTACATGAACACTGAAGCTTTCTTT. Translation: CASSLAGGYMNTEAFF. The chain has TRBV7-9 and TRBJ1-1, with D unresolved. Germline V lookup: CDR1 SEHNR, CDR2 FQNEAQ (reference sequence). Trimming stripped 0 bases from V and 0 bases from J, with 11 bases between. There are 16 residues in the CDR3.

The V and J genes are TRBV5-1 and TRBJ1-3; 8 positions agree with TRBD1. CDR1 and CDR2 (germline): SGHRS, YFSETQ. The CDR3 runs to 15 residues. V dropped 2 bases and J dropped 8; count of bases not matched to a gene: 9. The DNA of the CDR3 is TGCGCCAGCAGCTTTGGACAGGGACGTGGGGACACCATATATTTT. Amino acids: CASSFGQGRGDTIYF.

V is TRBV6-2 or TRBV6-3 and J is TRBJ2-7; the match to TRBD2 covers 9 bases. The CDR3 extends over 14 amino acids. In germline, CDR1 is MNHEY, CDR2 SVGEGT. Losses at the gene ends were 3 bases for V and 3 bases for J; bases not matched to a gene: 3. CDR3 residues: CASSYLTSGYEQYF. CDR3 bases: TGTGCCAGCAGTTATTTGACTAGCGGCTACGAGCAGTACTTC.

This clone was seen a handful of times. The V gene is TRBV6-1, the J gene TRBJ1-2, with D perhaps matching TRBD1 (6 bases). This CDR3 has 17 residues. V lost 3 bases to trimming and J lost 3 bases, with 20 bases between them. Germline CDR1 MNHNS, CDR2 SASEGT. CDR3 in amino acids: CASSDGRGWAQDYGYTF. As DNA, the CDR3 is TGTGCCAGCAGTGATGGCAGGGGCTGGGCTCAAGACTATGGCTACACCTTC.

V usage is TRBV11-2 and J usage is TRBJ1-5, with D hard to call. Germline assignment: CDR1 SGHAT and CDR2 FQNNGV. This CDR3 is built from 13 residues. Deletions cut 0 bases from V and 9 bases from J, with 9 bases between. Here the CDR3 reads CASSLDGGWPQHF. The CDR3 DNA is TGTGCCAGCAGCTTAGATGGAGGTTGGCCCCAGCATTTT.

This chain uses TRBV15 with TRBJ1-5; D is ambiguous. Trimming pared 0 bases from V and 4 bases from J, leaving 4 bases between. Germline values: CDR1 LNHNV, CDR2 YYDKDF (reference sequence). This CDR3 has 13 amino acids. This chain's CDR3 is CATSRDTNQPQHF. CDR3 DNA sequence: TGTGCCACCAGCAGAGATACTAATCAGCCCCAGCATTTT.

The rearrangement links TRBV15 to TRBJ1-4; D is uncertain. Between the trimmed V and J ends, which lost 0 bases and 5 bases, there was a span of 10 bases. The germline V gene encodes CDR1 LNHNV and CDR2 YYDKDF (reference sequence). This CDR3 is built from 15 residues. The CDR3 here is CATSRDGQKNEKLFF. The CDR3 DNA reads as TGTGCCACCAGCAGAGATGGGCAGAAAAATGAAAAACTGTTTTTT. The complete variable domain, with remaining parts taken from reference TRBV15 and TRBJ1-4, reads DAMVIQNPRYQVTQFGKPVTLSCSQTLNHNVMYWYQQKSSQAPKLLFHYYDKDFNNEADTPDNFQSRRPNTSFCFLDIRSPGLGDTAMYLCATSRDGQKNEKLFFGSGTQLSVL.

The V call is TRBV18, the J call TRBJ2-3; 7 nucleotides match TRBD1. Unmatched junction bases numbered 6, after V lost 6 bases and J lost 6 bases. Germline assignment: CDR1 KGHSH and CDR2 LQKENI. CDR3 size: 13 residues. CDR3 residues: CASSSSDRDTQYF. The CDR3 DNA reads as TGTGCCAGCTCCTCCTCGGACAGGGATACGCAGTATTTT.

This chain connects TRBV12-3 or TRBV12-4 to TRBJ2-2, with D perhaps matching TRBD1 (6 bases). Trimming took off 6 bases at V and 8 bases at J, with 10 bases between the two ends. The CDR3 covers 12 residues. The CDR3 loop is CASRPRGGELFF. DNA for the CDR3: TGTGCCAGCAGGCCAAGGGGGGGGGAGCTGTTTTTT.